Presented here are 22 T cell receptor beta chains from one specimen sequenced in a study of vaccination and CD4 T cells after COVID-19. Oncomine TCR Beta short-read sequencing was applied to DNA from cultured CD4+ T cells. MiXCR, applied by TCRdb to the PCR reads, yields one record per CDR3 protein. Of just over 15,000 distinct CDR3 sequences listed, about 67% were seen once; the top ten hold 18%. Regarding treatment: roughly 11-day PBMC culture with coronavirus spike peptide pools or control peptides (ViraFEST assay). No antigens are known for them. Sequencing was carried out using CD4+ T cells from blood, cultured in vitro. The receptors originated from a human donor who had recovered from COVID-19.

The chain has TRBV7-2 and TRBJ2-2; either TRBD1 or TRBD2 may fit D (6 bases each). This CDR3 is built from 14 residues. Germline-derived CDR1 and CDR2 are SGHTA and FQGNSA. V lost 0 bases, J lost 6 bases, and 8 bases lay in between. The CDR3 coding sequence is TGTGCCAGCAGCTTAGCCCGGGGGCCCGGGGAGCTGTTTTTT. Translated: CASSLARGPGELFF. Full variable domain (rest looked up from reference TRBV7-2 and TRBJ2-2): GAGVSQSPSNKVTEKGKDVELRCDPISGHTALYWYRQSLGQGLEFLIYFQGNSAPDKSGLPSDRFSAERTGGSVSTLTIQRTQQEDSAVYLCASSLARGPGELFFGEGSRLTVL.

By sample fraction, this clonotype is medium-sized. The rearrangement links TRBV19 to TRBJ1-2, with D possibly TRBD1 on 5 matching bases. Germline CDR1 LNHDA, CDR2 SQIVND (reference sequence). The V end was cut by 3 bases, the J end by 5 bases, with 10 bases between. CDR3 length: 13 amino acids. DNA of the CDR3: TGTGCCAGTAGTATCCCAAGGGGTTATGGCTACACCTTC. The encoded protein is CASSIPRGYGYTF.

This clonotype came up a few times. The chain recombines TRBV20-1 with TRBJ2-4; D may be TRBD1 (5 bases). Trimming pared 6 bases from V and 12 bases from J, leaving 15 bases between. Per the germline V gene, CDR1 is DFQATT and CDR2 is SNEGSKA (reference sequence). This CDR3 comprises 11 residues. The DNA of the CDR3 is TGCAGTGCCCCACAACAGGCTACTCAGTACTTC. It specifies CSAPQQATQYF.

This clonotype was counted between two and nine times. The chain is built from TRBV20-1 and TRBJ1-2, with 8 bases that match TRBD1. This CDR3 is 13 amino acids long. Germline V lookup: CDR1 DFQATT, CDR2 SNEGSKA (reference sequence). V trimming: 6 bases; J trimming: 6 bases; junction bases outside the gene matches: 9. Here the CDR3 DNA reads TGCAGTGCCAGCAGGGGGCGCTCCGATGGCTACACCTTC. This encodes CSASRGRSDGYTF.

The chain couples TRBV12-3 or TRBV12-4 to TRBJ2-3; perhaps TRBD2 as D (6 bases). The CDR3 is made up of 14 amino acids. V gave up 6 bases and J gave up 1 base, with 11 bases separating them. The CDR3: CASSWTTGTDTQYF. The CDR3 region has the DNA TGTGCCAGCAGCTGGACTACCGGCACAGATACGCAGTATTTT.

The chain links TRBV7-9 to TRBJ1-1; D is unclear. Trimming removed 1 base at V and 4 bases at J, with 16 bases between. CDR3 length: 16 residues. The germline V gene encodes CDR1 SEHNR and CDR2 FQNEAQ (reference sequence). CDR3 nucleotides: TGTGCCAGCAGCTTAGGGAGGTTCCGGCCAGGCACTGAAGCTTTCTTT. It translates to CASSLGRFRPGTEAFF.

J is TRBJ2-3 and V is TRBV11-2; 12 positions agree with TRBD2. CDR3 length equals 14 residues. After removal of 5 bases from V and 6 bases from J, the junction contained 3 bases not matched to a gene. CDR1 is SGHAT, CDR2 FQNNGV, per germline. The CDR3 DNA sequence: TGTGCCAGCAGCCGACTAGCGGGAGTGGATACGCAGTATTTT. Its translation is CASSRLAGVDTQYF.

This clonotype was found once. Lacking the conserved final phenylalanine or tryptophan, this CDR3 likely reflects a read error. The chain carries TRBV7-9 and TRBJ1-1; no clear D gene. The length of the CDR3 is 16 residues. From germline, CDR1 is SEHNR and CDR2 FQNEAQ (reference sequence). The V end was cut by 4 bases, the J end by 1 base, with 16 bases between. The CDR3 region is CASSSAVLSGNTEAFL. In nucleotides, the CDR3 is TGTGCCAGCAGCTCGGCGGTCCTGAGCGGGAACACTGAAGCTTTCTTG.

This clonotype was seen a few times. V and J are TRBV20-1 and TRBJ2-7; TRBD2 agrees at 15 bases. Germline loops: CDR1 DFQATT, CDR2 SNEGSKA (reference sequence). Losses at the gene ends were 4 bases for V and 5 bases for J; bases not matched to a gene: 3. The CDR3 extends over 14 amino acids. The CDR3 spells CSATGLAGGHEQYF. CDR3 nucleotides: TGCAGTGCTACGGGACTAGCGGGAGGTCACGAGCAGTACTTC.

This rearrangement joins TRBV27 to TRBJ2-7; 7 nucleotides match TRBD2. Germline loops: CDR1 MNHEY, CDR2 SMNVEV (reference sequence). The V gene end was trimmed by 0 bases and the J gene end by 4 bases; junction bases not matched to a gene: 9. The length of the CDR3 is 16 residues. DNA of the CDR3: TGTGCCAGCAGTTTATCTTGGTGGGAGGGGCTGTACGAGCAGTACTTC. This gives the protein CASSLSWWEGLYEQYF.

This clonotype was picked up a small number of times. V usage is TRBV7-3 and J usage is TRBJ2-3, with 7 nucleotides matching TRBD1. Germline-derived CDR1 and CDR2 are SGHTA and FQGTGA. There are 13 residues in the CDR3. V dropped 1 base and J dropped 5; count of bases not matched to a gene: 0. CDR3 in DNA: TGTGCCAGCAGCTTAAACAGGGGAGATACGCAGTATTTT. Encoded protein: CASSLNRGDTQYF.

V usage is TRBV29-1 and J usage is TRBJ1-5; weak D call: TRBD1 (6 bases). The CDR3 covers 14 residues. V gave up 4 bases and J gave up 0 bases, with 10 bases separating them. Germline values: CDR1 SQVTM, CDR2 ANQGSEA. The CDR3 spells CSVGGGNSNQPQHF. CDR3 DNA: TGCAGCGTTGGAGGGGGTAATAGCAATCAGCCCCAGCATTTT.

The J gene is TRBJ1-5, the V gene TRBV7-3; D ambiguous. CDR1 is SGHTA and CDR2 is FQGTGA in the germline V gene. This CDR3 is built from 15 residues. V lost 5 bases and J 6 bases, leaving 17 bases between the germline ends. CDR3 DNA sequence: TGTGCCAGCAGCGAAGAGTCCCTGGGATCTCAGCCCCAGCATTTT. Its translation is CASSEESLGSQPQHF.

This chain connects TRBV6-1 to TRBJ2-5, with D uncertain. The CDR3 totals 14 residues. The V end was cut by 7 bases, the J end by 0 bases, with 12 bases between. Germline V gene lookup returns CDR1 MNHNS and CDR2 SASEGT. The CDR3 nucleotides read TGTGCCAGCATACGCAGGAGAAACCAAGAGACCCAGTACTTC. It codes for CASIRRRNQETQYF.

This sequence joins TRBV20-1 and TRBJ2-5; TRBD2 agrees at 14 bases. Trimming took 4 bases from V and 7 from J; bases not matched to a gene: 11. Germline V gene lookup returns CDR1 DFQATT and CDR2 SNEGSKA (reference sequence). The CDR3 is 16 residues long. The CDR3 nucleotides are TGCAGTGCTACTGGGGGACTAGCGGGGGCGGCGGGGACCCAGTACTTC. It translates to CSATGGLAGAAGTQYF.

This clonotype has only one observation. This sequence joins TRBV28 and TRBJ1-2; D is uncertain. The CDR3 is 13 residues long. V lost 5 bases and J 8 bases, leaving 15 bases between the germline ends. Germline-derived CDR1 and CDR2 are MDHEN and SYDVKM. As DNA, the CDR3 is TGTGCCAGCAGTCTACCGCTCCTGGGGGGCTACACCTTC. This translates into CASSLPLLGGYTF.

The V gene is TRBV24-1, the J gene TRBJ2-1; possibly TRBD2 for D (5 bases). The end of the DNA aligns better with TRBJ2-7, so the J call may be wrong. Germline V CDR1 and CDR2: KGHDR, SFDVKD. The CDR3 is 18 residues long. This chain's CDR3 is CATSDPSGRRGSPYEQYF. CDR3 nucleotide sequence: TGTGCCACCAGTGATCCTTCGGGTCGACGGGGTTCACCCTACGAGCAGTACTTC.

The gene calls are TRBV15 and TRBJ1-1; D gene ambiguous. Deletions cut 7 bases from V and 0 bases from J, with 15 bases between. The CDR3 has 15 amino acids. Germline loops: CDR1 LNHNV, CDR2 YYDKDF (reference sequence). CDR3 loop: CATNYLRGMNTEAFF. DNA of the CDR3: TGTGCCACCAACTACTTGAGAGGGATGAACACTGAAGCTTTCTTT.

This clonotype was seen only a few times. The chain joins TRBV28 to TRBJ1-6; TRBD1 agrees at 7 bases. Trimming cost V 5 bases and J 8 bases; bases outside gene matches: 6. Germline V gene sequence: CDR1 MDHEN, CDR2 SYDVKM. CDR3 length: 14 residues. Here the CDR3 reads CASSAGQAYSPLHF. CDR3 sequence (DNA): TGTGCCAGCAGTGCCGGACAGGCCTATTCACCCCTCCACTTT. The whole variable domain, filled in from reference TRBV28 and TRBJ1-6, reads DVKVTQSSRYLVKRTGEKVFLECVQDMDHENMFWYRQDPGLGLRLIYFSYDVKMKEKGDIPEGYSVSREKKERFSLILESASTNQTSMYLCASSAGQAYSPLHFGNGTRLTVT.

The chain recombines TRBV6-1 with TRBJ2-3; 8 bases agree with TRBD1. Per the germline V gene, CDR1 is MNHNS and CDR2 is SASEGT. The trim removed 6 bases at V and 3 bases at J, leaving 8 bases unmatched. The CDR3 spans 15 residues. CDR3 protein: CASSLQGVNTDTQYF. The CDR3 DNA reads TGTGCCAGCAGCCTACAGGGGGTTAATACAGATACGCAGTATTTT.

J is TRBJ1-1 and V is TRBV12-3 or TRBV12-4, with unresolved D. Trimming left V 8 bases short and J 0 bases short, with 10 bases between. The CDR3 totals 13 residues. CDR3 coding DNA: TGTGCCAGCCGCTCGCCTGTGAACACTGAAGCTTTCTTT. It yields the protein CASRSPVNTEAFF.

The chain has TRBV20-1 and TRBJ2-7, with D possibly TRBD2 on 6 matching bases. The CDR3 extends over 14 amino acids. The V end was cut by 5 bases, the J end by 5 bases, with 19 bases between. Per germline, CDR1 DFQATT and CDR2 SNEGSKA (reference sequence). CDR3 DNA sequence: TGCAGTGCTGTACGGGAGTCCAAGACCCACGAGCAGTACTTC. This sequence encodes CSAVRESKTHEQYF.